Each of the 21 T cell receptor beta chains below was sequenced from the same sample in a study of blood T cell repertoires in COVID-19. Profiled with immunoSEQ multiplex PCR; TCRdb holds only in-frame clones, not every one. The sample holds fewer than 350,000 clones, around nine tenths seen once. The sample taken for sequencing was PBMCs or T cells enriched from blood (not recorded which). Receptors were obtained from a woman aged 40 to 55 who had recovered from COVID-19.

This chain links TRBV7-9 with TRBJ2-6, with D possibly matching TRBD1 (6 bases). This CDR3 has 15 amino acids. V lost 6 bases and J 0 bases, leaving 9 bases between the germline ends. Germline V gene lookup returns CDR1 SEHNR and CDR2 FQNEAQ (reference sequence). The CDR3 here is CASSDRFSGANVLTF. The CDR3 region has the DNA TGTGCCAGCAGTGACAGGTTCTCTGGGGCCAACGTCCTGACTTTC.

A few counts support this clone. This sequence joins TRBV28 and TRBJ1-2; weak D call: TRBD1 (6 bases). There are 13 residues in the CDR3. Germline V CDR1 and CDR2: MDHEN, SYDVKM. Trimming cost V 6 bases and J 3 bases, with 11 bases left between them. CDR3 sequence (DNA): TGTGCCAGCAGGACCCGGACAGACTATGGCTACACCTTC. Protein product: CASRTRTDYGYTF.

The chain combines TRBV4-2 with TRBJ2-7, with 10 bases matching TRBD2. CDR1 and CDR2 from the germline V gene are LGHNA and YNFKEQ. J was trimmed by 4 bases and V by 2 bases; bases with no gene match: 5. This CDR3 contains 15 residues. The CDR3 protein is CASSQRLAGPYEQYF. CDR3 coding DNA: TGTGCCAGCAGCCAACGACTAGCGGGCCCTTACGAGCAGTACTTC.

The chain employs TRBV19 and TRBJ2-3; D is uncertain. Trimming stripped 0 bases from V and 1 base from J, with 5 bases between. This CDR3 spans 14 amino acids. Germline lookup yields CDR1 LNHDA and CDR2 SQIVND (reference sequence). The CDR3 nucleotides are TGTGCCAGTAGTATAGATCGGGGCACAGATACGCAGTATTTT. It yields the protein CASSIDRGTDTQYF.

The chain is built from TRBV7-6 and TRBJ2-3, with D perhaps matching TRBD2 (7 bases). CDR3 length equals 18 residues. Per the germline V gene, CDR1 is SGHVS and CDR2 is FNYEAQ. The V end lost 5 bases, the J end lost 2 bases, and 23 bases lay between the germline ends. The CDR3 coding sequence is TGTGCCAGCAGCCGAACCTCCTTAGGGAGGGGGTCCACAGATACGCAGTATTTT. It yields the protein CASSRTSLGRGSTDTQYF.

This rearrangement joins TRBV20-1 to TRBJ2-2, with 11 bases matching TRBD2. Looked up from germline, CDR1 is DFQATT and CDR2 is SNEGSKA (reference sequence). J was trimmed by 7 bases and V by 3 bases; bases with no gene match: 7. This CDR3 spans 15 amino acids. CDR3 bases: TGCAGTGCTAGTAGTAGCGGGAGGGCCCACGGGGAGCTGTTTTTT. Translating it yields CSASSSGRAHGELFF.

The rearrangement links TRBV24-1 to TRBJ2-2; TRBD1 matches at 12 bases. CDR1 KGHDR and CDR2 SFDVKD come from the germline V gene. CDR3 size: 17 residues. The V segment lost 1 base and the J segment 7 bases; nucleotides outside the gene matches: 6. CDR3 bases: TGTGCCACCAGTGATTTCACCGGGACAGGGGGCGGCGGGGAGCTGTTTTTT. The encoded protein is CATSDFTGTGGGGELFF.

V and J are TRBV10-3 and TRBJ1-2; a possible D gene is TRBD1 (5 bases). The CDR3 spans 14 residues. The germline V gene encodes CDR1 ENHRY and CDR2 SYGVKD. V lost 6 bases, J lost 3 bases, and 14 bases lay in between. The CDR3 protein is CAIREGSLDYGYTF. Written as DNA, the CDR3 is TGTGCCATCAGGGAGGGGAGTCTGGACTATGGCTACACCTTC.

V and J are TRBV6-1 and TRBJ1-2; TRBD1 matches at 9 bases. The CDR3 length is 15 residues. Germline lookup yields CDR1 MNHNS and CDR2 SASEGT. V gave up 2 bases and J gave up 7 bases; unmatched junction bases: 8. The CDR3 sequence: CASSERWTGVFGYTF. CDR3 nucleotide sequence: TGTGCCAGCAGTGAAAGATGGACAGGGGTGTTTGGCTACACCTTC.

This chain joins TRBV28 and TRBJ2-3, with 12 bases aligning to TRBD2. Trimming cost V 1 base and J 4 bases; bases outside gene matches: 6. The V gene's germline CDR1 is MDHEN and CDR2 SYDVKM. The CDR3 is 17 amino acids. The CDR3 DNA is TGTGCCAGCAGTTTATACACGGGACTAGCGGGCTCAGATACGCAGTATTTT. Amino acids: CASSLYTGLAGSDTQYF.

This chain connects TRBV5-4 to TRBJ1-2; D unclear. The germline gives CDR1 SGHNT, CDR2 YYREEE (reference sequence). There are 14 residues in the CDR3. Trimming took 5 bases from V and 0 from J, leaving 11 bases between them. DNA of the CDR3: TGTGCCAGCAGTCAGAACACAGCTAACTATGGCTACACCTTC. Its protein product is CASSQNTANYGYTF.

This chain connects TRBV7-2 to TRBJ1-6; no reliable D call. Per germline, CDR1 SGHTA and CDR2 FQGNSA. The CDR3 sequence is 13 residues long. Trimming took 8 bases from V and 10 from J, leaving 15 bases between them. The CDR3 DNA reads TGTGCCAGCGGAGGCCGGGGAGCCTCACCCCTCCACTTT. Translation gives CASGGRGASPLHF.

The rearrangement joins TRBV28 to TRBJ2-7; D might be TRBD2 (5 bases). V was pared by 7 bases and J by 2 bases, with 15 bases between. CDR1 MDHEN and CDR2 SYDVKM come from the germline V gene. The CDR3 contains 14 residues. The CDR3 bases are TGTGCCAGCATCGGGGTCGGGATCACCTACGAGCAGTACTTC. Amino acids: CASIGVGITYEQYF. Based on the CDR3 plus reference TRBV28 and TRBJ2-7, the full variable domain is DVKVTQSSRYLVKRTGEKVFLECVQDMDHENMFWYRQDPGLGLRLIYFSYDVKMKEKGDIPEGYSVSREKKERFSLILESASTNQTSMYLCASIGVGITYEQYFGPGTRLTVT.

V usage is TRBV18 and J usage is TRBJ2-5; tentatively, D is TRBD1 (5 bases). This CDR3 spans 13 amino acids. V was pared by 4 bases and J by 2 bases, with 8 bases between. CDR1 is KGHSH, CDR2 LQKENI, per germline. In DNA, the CDR3 is TGTGCCAGCTCACTATACAGGCAAGAGACCCAGTACTTC. Translated, it gives CASSLYRQETQYF.

The V gene is TRBV7-8, the J gene TRBJ2-1, with no clear D. The CDR3 loop spans 15 amino acids. Germline loops: CDR1 SGHVS, CDR2 FQNEAQ. Trimming left V 5 bases short and J 3 bases short, with 14 bases between. The CDR3 DNA is TGTGCCAGCAGCCCGAGAAGTCCTCTCTACAATGAGCAGTTCTTC. This gives the protein CASSPRSPLYNEQFF.

The chain carries TRBV5-1 and TRBJ2-3; 8 positions agree with TRBD2. The CDR3 extends over 15 amino acids. J gave up 0 bases and V 4 bases, and 4 bases lay outside the gene matches. CDR1 is SGHRS, CDR2 YFSETQ, per germline. The CDR3 bases are TGCGCCAGCAGCCCGGCTAGCGGGAGCACAGATACGCAGTATTTT. Protein: CASSPASGSTDTQYF. Variable domain in full (rest from reference TRBV5-1 and TRBJ2-3): KAGVTQTPRYLIKTRGQQVTLSCSPISGHRSVSWYQQTPGQGLQFLFEYFSETQRNKGNFPGRFSGRQFSNSRSEMNVSTLELGDSALYLCASSPASGSTDTQYFGPGTRLTVL.

The CDR3 reads CASSQRGRAPEQFF. The DNA of the CDR3 is TGTGCCAGCAGCCAGAGGGGGAGGGCCCCTGAGCAGTTCTTC. The chain recombines TRBV11-2 with TRBJ2-1, with D tentatively TRBD2 (7 bases). The V and J ends lost 5 bases and 9 bases respectively, with 17 bases between them. There are 14 residues in the CDR3. Germline V gene sequence: CDR1 SGHAT, CDR2 FQNNGV.

Points on this clone: In the same sample, other DNA sequences code for this CDR3. The chain links TRBV28 to TRBJ1-1, with D unresolved. The CDR3 totals 11 residues. V gave up 1 base and J gave up 8 bases, with 5 bases separating them. CDR1 and CDR2 from the germline V gene are MDHEN and SYDVKM. This CDR3 is CASSLFSEAFF. For the CDR3, the DNA is TGTGCCAGCAGTTTATTTTCAGAAGCTTTCTTT.

The J gene is TRBJ1-5, the V gene TRBV7-2, with a tentative D call TRBD1 (6 bases). V shed 5 bases and J shed 4 bases, with 15 bases lying between them. This CDR3 is built from 15 residues. From germline, CDR1 is SGHTA and CDR2 FQGNSA. The CDR3 region has the DNA TGTGCCAGCAGCCCAGGACCTAGGGGGAATCAGCCCCAGCATTTT. Translation gives CASSPGPRGNQPQHF.

This sequence joins TRBV7-2 and TRBJ1-2; TRBD1 aligns across 9 bases. Per the germline V gene, CDR1 is SGHTA and CDR2 is FQGNSA. The CDR3 contains 15 residues. After removal of 3 bases from V and 7 bases from J, the junction contained 9 bases not matched to a gene. The CDR3 loop reads CASSFGGQGIRGYTF. In nucleotides, the CDR3 is TGTGCCAGCAGCTTTGGGGGACAGGGTATTCGTGGCTACACCTTC. The full variable domain, rest sourced from reference TRBV7-2 and TRBJ1-2, is GAGVSQSPSNKVTEKGKDVELRCDPISGHTALYWYRQSLGQGLEFLIYFQGNSAPDKSGLPSDRFSAERTGGSVSTLTIQRTQQEDSAVYLCASSFGGQGIRGYTFGSGTRLTVV.

The chain couples TRBV19 to TRBJ1-1, with TRBD1 as a possible D gene (5 bases). V lost 3 bases, J lost 4 bases, and 12 bases lay in between. The germline gives CDR1 LNHDA, CDR2 SQIVND (reference sequence). This CDR3 region has 14 residues. CDR3 amino acids: CASSMASRGTEAFF. CDR3 in DNA: TGTGCCAGTAGTATGGCTTCAAGGGGCACTGAAGCTTTCTTT.